Listed below are T cell receptor beta chains from one sample, sequenced in a study of T cells after yellow fever vaccination. MiXCR, run by TCRdb on the 5' RACE reads, gives a single entry per CDR3 protein. The sample shows around 610,000 distinct CDR3 sequences, roughly 12% of them seen only once. Material: PBMCs, obtained on the day of the yellow fever booster vaccination. The receptors here all came from a man aged 25-40 years who received the YFV17D yellow fever vaccine. Both conserved end residues are part of each CDR3. Fields, in order: V gene, J gene, D gene, clone size, CDR3 DNA, CDR3 protein. A D gene is named only where the DNA matches it firmly. Clone size is not always given. Where it is, it says once, few, many or a class for expanded clones.

TRBV11-2,TRBJ2-3,TRBD2,few,TGTGCCAGCGGGGGACTAGCGGGATTTGATACGCAGTATTTT,CASGGLAGFDTQYF
TRBV7-8,TRBJ1-1,TRBD1,-,TGTGCCAGCAGCTCCCGACAGGGCGGGAACACTGAAGCTTTCTTT,CASSSRQGGNTEAFF
TRBV14,TRBJ2-7,-,few,TGTGCCAGCAGCCAACCTGGACTGGGCTCCTACGAGCAGTACTTC,CASSQPGLGSYEQYF
TRBV23-1,TRBJ2-7,-,-,TGCGCCAGCAGTCCTAGCGAATTCTACGAGCAGTACTTC,CASSPSEFYEQYF
TRBV7-9,TRBJ2-1,TRBD2,few,TGTGCCAGCAGCTCAGGGACTAGCGGGGCCATTGAGCAGTTCTTC,CASSSGTSGAIEQFF
TRBV19,TRBJ2-7,-,-,TGTGCCAGTAGTATGCGGCCCTCCTACGAGCAGTACTTC,CASSMRPSYEQYF
TRBV7-8,TRBJ2-7,TRBD2,-,TGTGCCAGCAGCTTATGGACTAGCGGGAGGGTAAGGGGCGAGCAGTACTTC,CASSLWTSGRVRGEQYF
TRBV5-1,TRBJ1-2,-,-,TGCGCCAGCAGCTTTGCAGATCCAGACTATGGCTACACCTTC,CASSFADPDYGYTF
TRBV7-3,TRBJ2-5,-,-,TGTGCCAGCAGCTCCTCGGCGGGAAGTGAAGTGACCCAGTACTTC,CASSSSAGSEVTQYF
TRBV7-9,TRBJ2-1,-,few,TGTGCCAGCAGCTTAAGGGTTAGCGGTTACAATGAGCAGTTCTTC,CASSLRVSGYNEQFF
TRBV11-2,TRBJ1-1,-,few,TGTGCCAGCAGCATAAGACGTGGGCAAGGGACTGAAGCTTTCTTT,CASSIRRGQGTEAFF
TRBV5-1,TRBJ1-1,-,many,TGCGCCAGCAGCTTAGGGAGCATGAACACTGAAGCTTTCTTT,CASSLGSMNTEAFF
TRBV29-1,TRBJ2-5,TRBD1,many,TGCAGCGGGGACAGTTACCAAGAGACCCAGTACTTC,CSGDSYQETQYF
TRBV9,TRBJ1-4,-,-,TGTGCCAGCACGGGGGGAACTAATGAAAAACTGTTTTTT,CASTGGTNEKLFF
TRBV20-1,TRBJ1-4,TRBD1,-,TGCAGTGCTAGCCCGGGACAGGTTAATGAAAAACTGTTTTTT,CSASPGQVNEKLFF
TRBV10-3,TRBJ2-5,TRBD2,few,TGTGCCATCAGCACAGGCGGGAGGGGTTCGGAGACCCAGTACTTC,CAISTGGRGSETQYF
TRBV6-2/TRBV6-3,TRBJ1-1,-,few,TGTGCCAGCAGTTACAACAGGGCCACTGAAGCTTTCTTT,CASSYNRATEAFF
TRBV5-4,TRBJ1-1,-,-,TGTGCCAGCAGCTTGACCCTGAACACTGAAGCTTTCTTT,CASSLTLNTEAFF
TRBV7-2,TRBJ2-5,-,-,TGTGCCAGCAGCTTAGAAAGGGCCGGGGGAGAGACCCAGTACTTC,CASSLERAGGETQYF
TRBV5-1,TRBJ2-1,-,-,TGCGCCAGCAGCTTGGAGGGGCTAGTATACAATGAGCAGTTCTTC,CASSLEGLVYNEQFF
TRBV19,TRBJ2-1,-,-,TGTGCCAGTAGTTACCGGGCCTCGAGCTCCTACAATGAGCAGTTCTTC,CASSYRASSSYNEQFF
TRBV7-7,TRBJ2-5,TRBD2,few,TGTGCCAGCAGCCAGACTAGCGGGAGGGGAGAGACCCAGTACTTC,CASSQTSGRGETQYF
TRBV19,TRBJ2-6,TRBD1,few,TGTGCCAGTAGTATAGAACCGACAGGGTTTGGGGCCAACGTCCTGACTTTC,CASSIEPTGFGANVLTF
TRBV6-5,TRBJ1-2,-,-,TGTGCCAGCAGTTCGGGGGGCCTCTTAGCTAACTATGGCTACACCTTC,CASSSGGLLANYGYTF
TRBV20-1,TRBJ2-1,TRBD2,-,TGCTGTGCTAGACCCACTAGCGGGAGCTCCTACAATGAGCAGTTCTTC,CCARPTSGSSYNEQFF
TRBV5-6,TRBJ1-5,TRBD1,-,TGTGCCAGCAGCCGGACAGGGGGCGATCAGCCCCAGCATTTT,CASSRTGGDQPQHF
TRBV25-1,TRBJ2-1,-,few,TGTGCCAGCAGCGCGACCGACCCTCTCCGCTACAATGAGCAGTTCTTC,CASSATDPLRYNEQFF
TRBV10-2,TRBJ2-7,TRBD2,few,TGCGCCAGCAGTGGAGTACTAGCGGAAACCTACGAGCAGTACTTC,CASSGVLAETYEQYF
TRBV11-2,TRBJ2-5,TRBD1,-,TGTGCCAGCAGATGGGGACAGGGAAGGGAGACCCAGTACTTC,CASRWGQGRETQYF
TRBV5-1,TRBJ2-1,-,many,TGCGCCAGCAGCTTGTTACCCAGCTCCTACAATGAGCAGTTCTTC,CASSLLPSSYNEQFF
TRBV9,TRBJ2-2,-,few,TGTGCCAGCAGCGGGGGACAAAACACCGGGGAGCTGTTTTTT,CASSGGQNTGELFF
TRBV7-9,TRBJ2-1,TRBD2,-,TGTGCCAGCAGCTACCAGCGGGACTTGAAACACAATGAGCAGTTCTTC,CASSYQRDLKHNEQFF
TRBV11-2,TRBJ2-7,TRBD2,few,TGTGCCAGCAGCTCCCGCTTGACGCTAGCGGGAGGCGCCTACGAGCAGTACTTC,CASSSRLTLAGGAYEQYF
TRBV20-1,TRBJ1-6,-,few,TGCAGTGCTAGAGACGAATCCTATAATTCACCCCTCCACTTT,CSARDESYNSPLHF
TRBV15,TRBJ2-5,-,-,TGTGCCACCAGCGAGTCGATCCGGGACACAGATTGGACCCAGTACTTC,CATSESIRDTDWTQYF
TRBV5-1,TRBJ2-2,-,-,TGCGCCAGCAGCTTGCTAGGACACAACACCGGGGAGCTGTTTTTT,CASSLLGHNTGELFF
TRBV27,TRBJ1-1,TRBD1,-,TGTGCCAGCAGCCGCGGGACAGTAGTTCTCTTT,CASSRGTVVLF
TRBV4-2,TRBJ2-3,-,-,TGTGCCAGCAGCCAAGATAGCACGGCAGATACGCAGTATTTT,CASSQDSTADTQYF
TRBV28,TRBJ2-7,-,once,TGTGCCAGCAGTTTGACAGCTACCTCCTACGAGCAGTACTTC,CASSLTATSYEQYF
TRBV7-9,TRBJ2-7,-,many,TGTGCCAGCAGCCCTTCCGACAGGTTCTACGAGCAGTACTTC,CASSPSDRFYEQYF
TRBV7-9,TRBJ2-3,TRBD2,few,TGTGCCAGCAGCTTAGTGCGGGGGTCTGGCACAGATACGCAGTATTTT,CASSLVRGSGTDTQYF